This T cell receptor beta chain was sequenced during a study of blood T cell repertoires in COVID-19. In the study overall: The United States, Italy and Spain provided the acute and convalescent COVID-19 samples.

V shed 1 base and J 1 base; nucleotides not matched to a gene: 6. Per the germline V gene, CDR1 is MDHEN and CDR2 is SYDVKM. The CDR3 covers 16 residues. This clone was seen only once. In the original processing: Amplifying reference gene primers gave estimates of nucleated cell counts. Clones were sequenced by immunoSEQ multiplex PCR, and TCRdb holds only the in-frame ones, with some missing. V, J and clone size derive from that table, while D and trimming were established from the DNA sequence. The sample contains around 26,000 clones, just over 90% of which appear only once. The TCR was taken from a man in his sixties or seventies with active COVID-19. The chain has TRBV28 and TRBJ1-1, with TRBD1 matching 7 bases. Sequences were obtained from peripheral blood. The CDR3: CASSLYLTGWNTEAFF. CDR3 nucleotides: TGTGCCAGCAGTTTATACCTGACAGGGTGGAACACTGAAGCTTTCTTT.